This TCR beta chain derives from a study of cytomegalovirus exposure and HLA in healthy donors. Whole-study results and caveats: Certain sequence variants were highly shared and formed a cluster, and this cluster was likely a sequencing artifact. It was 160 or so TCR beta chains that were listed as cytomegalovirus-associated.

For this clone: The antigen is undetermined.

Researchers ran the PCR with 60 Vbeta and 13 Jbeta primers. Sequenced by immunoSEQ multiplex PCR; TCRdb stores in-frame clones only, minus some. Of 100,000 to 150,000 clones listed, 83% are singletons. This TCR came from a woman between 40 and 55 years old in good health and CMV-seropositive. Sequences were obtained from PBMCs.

DNA for the CDR3: TGCGCCAGCAGCCAACCGCTGAGGGGAAACACCATATATTTT. This encodes CASSQPLRGNTIYF. The rearrangement links TRBV4-1 to TRBJ1-3; D unclear. Germline loops: CDR1 MGHRA, CDR2 YSYEKL. This CDR3 comprises 14 residues. V lost 2 bases and J lost 4, with 9 bases in between.